This T cell receptor beta chain is from a study of T cell changes during pregnancy in multiple sclerosis (dated by TCRdb to between 2018 and 2020). About the study as a whole: Changes in the T cell repertoire over the course of pregnancy were examined in this study in women with multiple sclerosis.

The library was made by the immunoSEQ multiplex PCR assay. As stored in TCRdb, this immuneACCESS dataset retains in-frame rearrangements with V and J assigned. A fraction of the clones does not appear; measured against another copy, unresolved V genes explain less than half of the discrepancy, and the remainder lacks a known reason. For this sample there are about 38,000 clones; more than 90% appear just once. The top ten clones comprise 9.5% to 13% of the sample. Comments on this clone: Its antigen is currently not known. Base quality data are lacking; no much larger clone is found one base away.

The CDR3 runs 15 amino acids, cysteine and phenylalanine included. Left in the record is the CDR3 DNA by itself, 45 bases read in frame from the first base. Cut back by 8 bases and 2 bases, the V and J ends lie 16 bases apart. As encoded in the germline V gene, CDR1 is MDHEN while CDR2 is SYDVKM. Sequencing used CD8+ T cells from peripheral blood mononuclear cells, obtained after pregnancy. The sequence is built from TRBV28 and TRBJ1-3; TRBD1 might be the D gene, on 6 matching bases. This TCR was sampled from a female donor with multiple sclerosis, enrolled in a pregnancy study. The DNA reads TGTGCCAGCTTGGGCTCTACAGGGACTGGAAACACCATATATTTT. Its translation reads: CASLGSTGTGNTIYF.